The T cell receptor beta chain under discussion was sequenced for a study of tumor-infiltrating lymphocytes in primary liver carcinoma. Across the study: Samples yielded about 3.65 to 8 million productive TCRbeta reads, similar across tissue types.

From about 0.45 ug total RNA, TCR beta cDNA was generated with a primer in the constant region. Amplification in three nested multiplex PCR rounds with slightly modified ARM-PCR gave rise to TCR beta libraries. Primers for the first two PCR rounds were TRBV1-TRBV30 forward primers and a C-beta reverse primer (approximately 10 cycles per round). TCRdb ran MiXCR on the multiplex PCR reads and lists one entry per CDR3 protein. The sample has roughly 30,000 distinct CDR3 sequences, approximately 76% seen once. From around 18-30 mg of unsorted bulk tissue, DNA and RNA were co-extracted together. The CDR3 loop spans 12 amino acids. Germline assignment: CDR1 SGHAT and CDR2 FQNNGV. Worth noting for this clonotype: Sequence at one end of the junction differs from germline and may be a read error.

Sequenced sample: liver tumor tissue from sampling region 3. As to subset: tumor region T3, left-lateral pole. V gene TRBV11-2 combines with J gene TRBJ1-4; tentative D call: TRBD1 (5 bases). This clonotype was sampled from a woman in her thirties with primary liver carcinoma and hepatitis B virus infection. The CDR3 loop is CASSPWGGKLIF. Written as DNA, the CDR3 is TGTGCAAGCAGCCCCTGGGGGGGGAAACTGATTTTT.